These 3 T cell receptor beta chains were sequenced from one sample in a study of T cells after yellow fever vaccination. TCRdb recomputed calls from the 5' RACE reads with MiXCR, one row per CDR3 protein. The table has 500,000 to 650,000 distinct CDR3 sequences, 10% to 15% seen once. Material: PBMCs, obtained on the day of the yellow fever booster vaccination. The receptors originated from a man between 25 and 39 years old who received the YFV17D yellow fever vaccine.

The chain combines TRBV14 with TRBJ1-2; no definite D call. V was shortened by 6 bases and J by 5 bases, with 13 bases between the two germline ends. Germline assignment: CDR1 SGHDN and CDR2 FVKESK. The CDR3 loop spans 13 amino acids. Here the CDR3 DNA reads TGTGCCAGCAGAGAGACGGGGAGGTATGGCTACACCTTC. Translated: CASRETGRYGYTF.

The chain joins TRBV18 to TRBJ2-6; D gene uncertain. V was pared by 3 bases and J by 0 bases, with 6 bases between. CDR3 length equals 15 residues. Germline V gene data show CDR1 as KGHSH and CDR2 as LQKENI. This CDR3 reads CASSPYDSGANVLTF. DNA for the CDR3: TGTGCCAGCTCACCGTACGACTCTGGGGCCAACGTCCTGACTTTC.

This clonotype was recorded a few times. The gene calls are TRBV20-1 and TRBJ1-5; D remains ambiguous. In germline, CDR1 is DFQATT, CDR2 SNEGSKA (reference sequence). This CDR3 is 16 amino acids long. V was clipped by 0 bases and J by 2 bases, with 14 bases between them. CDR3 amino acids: CSARDEGGGGNQPQHF. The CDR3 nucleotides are TGCAGTGCTAGAGATGAGGGTGGTGGAGGCAATCAGCCCCAGCATTTT.